This T cell receptor beta chain was captured by sequencing in a study of control samples from healthy donors and cancer patients. The repertoire was sequenced with immunoSEQ multiplex PCR; TCRdb's copy has only in-frame clones and lacks some. The sample has over 25,000 clones; roughly 85% are singletons. This clonotype was sampled from a female donor with melanoma. The material sequenced was formalin-fixed, paraffin-embedded tissue.

This CDR3 reads CASSLSGLTGGYTF. CDR3 in DNA: TGCGCCAGCAGCTTGTCCGGGCTTACTGGTGGCTACACCTTC. The chain employs TRBV5-1 and TRBJ1-2; D remains unclear. Germline V lookup: CDR1 SGHRS, CDR2 YFSETQ. With 1 base removed from V and 7 bases from J, the gap between germline ends came to 14 bases. The CDR3 extends over 14 amino acids.